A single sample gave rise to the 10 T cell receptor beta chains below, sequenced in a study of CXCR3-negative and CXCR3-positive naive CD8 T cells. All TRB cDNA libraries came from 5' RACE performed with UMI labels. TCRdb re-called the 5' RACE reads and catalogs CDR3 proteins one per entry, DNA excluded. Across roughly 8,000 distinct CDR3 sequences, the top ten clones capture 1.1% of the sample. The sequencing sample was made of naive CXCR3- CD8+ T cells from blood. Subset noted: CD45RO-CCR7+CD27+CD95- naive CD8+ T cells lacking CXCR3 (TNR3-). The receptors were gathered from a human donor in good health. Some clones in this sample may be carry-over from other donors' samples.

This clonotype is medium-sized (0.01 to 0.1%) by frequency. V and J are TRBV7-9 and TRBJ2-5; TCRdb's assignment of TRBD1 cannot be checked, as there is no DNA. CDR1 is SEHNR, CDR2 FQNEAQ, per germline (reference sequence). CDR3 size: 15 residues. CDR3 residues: CASSQTGTRGETQYF. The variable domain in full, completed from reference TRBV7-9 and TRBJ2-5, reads DTGVSQNPRHKITKRGQNVTFRCDPISEHNRLYWYRQTLGQGPEFLTYFQNEAQLEKSRLLSDRFSAERPKGSFSTLEIQRTEQGDSAMYLCASSQTGTRGETQYFGPGTRLLVL.

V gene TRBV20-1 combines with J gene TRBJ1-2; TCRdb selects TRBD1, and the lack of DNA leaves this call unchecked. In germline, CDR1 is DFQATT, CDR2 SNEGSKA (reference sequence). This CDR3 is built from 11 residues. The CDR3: CSARPLYGYTF.

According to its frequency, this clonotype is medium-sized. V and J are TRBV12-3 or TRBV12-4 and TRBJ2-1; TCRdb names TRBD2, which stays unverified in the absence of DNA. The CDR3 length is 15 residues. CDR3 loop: CASRRGLQLVNEQFF.

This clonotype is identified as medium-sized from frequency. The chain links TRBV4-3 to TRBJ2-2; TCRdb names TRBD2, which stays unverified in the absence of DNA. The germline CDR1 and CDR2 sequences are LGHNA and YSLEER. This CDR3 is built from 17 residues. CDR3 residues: CASSQGLAGGFTGELFF.

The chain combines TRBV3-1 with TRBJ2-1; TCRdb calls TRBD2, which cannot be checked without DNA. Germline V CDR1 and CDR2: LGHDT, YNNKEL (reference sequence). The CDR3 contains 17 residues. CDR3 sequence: CASSHLAGGPRYNEQFF.

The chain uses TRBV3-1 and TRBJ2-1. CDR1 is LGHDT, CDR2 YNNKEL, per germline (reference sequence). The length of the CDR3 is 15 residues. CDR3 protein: CASSQDWPEYNEQFF.

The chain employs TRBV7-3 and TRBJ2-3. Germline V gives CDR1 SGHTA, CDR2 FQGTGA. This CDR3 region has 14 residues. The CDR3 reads CASSSGFSTDTQYF.

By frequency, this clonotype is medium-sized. The CDR3 region is CSVEDPVTEAFF. This sequence joins TRBV29-1 and TRBJ1-1. CDR1 is SQVTM and CDR2 is ANQGSEA in the germline V gene. The CDR3 is 12 amino acids.

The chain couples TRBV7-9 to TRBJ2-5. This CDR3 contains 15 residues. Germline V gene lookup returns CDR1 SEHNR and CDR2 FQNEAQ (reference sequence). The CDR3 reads CASSLAKNFQETQYF.

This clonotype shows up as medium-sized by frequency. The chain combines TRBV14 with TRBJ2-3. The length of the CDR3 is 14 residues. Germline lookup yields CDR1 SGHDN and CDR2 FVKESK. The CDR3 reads CASTLAGITDTQYF.